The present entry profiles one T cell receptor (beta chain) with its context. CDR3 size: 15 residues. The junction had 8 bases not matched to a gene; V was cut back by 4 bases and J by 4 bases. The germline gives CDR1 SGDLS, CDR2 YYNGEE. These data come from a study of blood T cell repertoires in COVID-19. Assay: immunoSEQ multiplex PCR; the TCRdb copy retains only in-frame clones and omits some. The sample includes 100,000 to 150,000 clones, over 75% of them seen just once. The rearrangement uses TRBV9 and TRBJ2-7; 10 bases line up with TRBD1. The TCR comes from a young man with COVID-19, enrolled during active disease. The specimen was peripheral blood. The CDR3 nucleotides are TGTGCCAGCAGCCCCCCGGGACAGGGGAATTACGAGCAGTACTTC. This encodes CASSPPGQGNYEQYF.